A single sample gave rise to the 21 T cell receptor beta chains below, sequenced in a study of OX40 agonist ivuxolimab in advanced cancers. Data came from immunoSEQ multiplex PCR; TCRdb stores just in-frame clones and leaves some out. The sample includes fewer than 110,000 clones, 85% to 95% of them seen just once. The sample here was CD4+ or CD8+ T cells sorted from blood, taken in a trial of the OX40 agonist ivuxolimab. These receptors were taken from an adult with an advanced solid tumor such as melanoma, head and neck, liver or kidney cancer.

The chain has TRBV5-1 and TRBJ1-1, with D unclear. The CDR3 runs 12 residues. The germline V and J ends were trimmed by 4 bases and 3 bases, with 7 bases remaining between them. Looked up from germline, CDR1 is SGHRS and CDR2 is YFSETQ. The CDR3 loop reads CASSQDDTEAFF. In DNA form, the CDR3 reads TGCGCCAGCAGCCAGGACGACACTGAAGCTTTCTTT.

The chain uses TRBV5-1 and TRBJ2-7, with 7 bases fitting TRBD1. The germline gives CDR1 SGHRS, CDR2 YFSETQ. Trimming took 5 bases from V and 3 from J; bases not matched to a gene: 8. The CDR3 runs to 14 residues. The DNA for the CDR3 is TGCGCCAGCAGTTTACAGGGGTGGGGCTACGAGCAGTACTTC. Its protein product is CASSLQGWGYEQYF. Combining the CDR3 with reference TRBV5-1 and TRBJ2-7 gives the whole variable domain KAGVTQTPRYLIKTRGQQVTLSCSPISGHRSVSWYQQTPGQGLQFLFEYFSETQRNKGNFPGRFSGRQFSNSRSEMNVSTLELGDSALYLCASSLQGWGYEQYFGPGTRLTVT.

This rearrangement joins TRBV10-3 to TRBJ2-5; weak D call: TRBD2 (5 bases). The J call may be mistaken, given a closer DNA end match to TRBJ2-7. This CDR3 has 15 amino acids. CDR1 and CDR2 from the germline V gene are ENHRY and SYGVKD. This chain's CDR3 is CAISDSTKSSYEQYF. In DNA form, the CDR3 reads TGTGCCATCAGTGATTCGACTAAGAGCTCCTACGAGCAGTACTTC.

This sequence joins TRBV29-1 and TRBJ1-1; D might be TRBD1 (6 bases). The length of the CDR3 is 13 residues. V was clipped by 7 bases and J by 4 bases, with 16 bases between them. Germline lookup yields CDR1 SQVTM and CDR2 ANQGSEA. The CDR3 loop is CSDWDTGSTEAFF. CDR3 coding DNA: TGCAGCGATTGGGATACAGGGAGCACTGAAGCTTTCTTT.

The chain couples TRBV5-1 to TRBJ2-2; TRBD2 aligns across 10 bases. This CDR3 contains 15 residues. CDR1 is SGHRS, CDR2 YFSETQ, per germline. The V and J ends lost 0 bases and 7 bases, in that order; junction bases with no gene match: 3. CDR3 bases: TGCGCCAGCAGCTTGGATAGCGGGAGGTTCGGGGAGCTGTTTTTT. This encodes CASSLDSGRFGELFF.

This clone came up once. The rearrangement links TRBV7-6 to TRBJ2-5; 8 nucleotides agree with TRBD1. This CDR3 is built from 15 residues. The ends lost 5 bases at V and 5 bases at J; junction bases unmatched: 10. The germline gives CDR1 SGHVS, CDR2 FNYEAQ. CDR3 sequence: CASSPRQGIRETQYF. As DNA, the CDR3 is TGTGCCAGCAGCCCGCGACAGGGGATAAGGGAGACCCAGTACTTC.

In DNA, the CDR3 is TGCGCCAGCAGCCCTAGACTAGCATCCGAGACCCAGTACTTC. As protein: CASSPRLASETQYF. This chain uses TRBV5-1 with TRBJ2-5; 7 positions match TRBD2. V shed 4 bases and J 5 bases; nucleotides not matched to a gene: 8. Looked up from germline, CDR1 is SGHRS and CDR2 is YFSETQ. This CDR3 has 14 amino acids.

The V call is TRBV5-6, the J call TRBJ2-2; possibly TRBD1 or TRBD2 for D (5 bases each). There are 17 residues in the CDR3. Germline V gene lookup returns CDR1 SGHDT and CDR2 YYEEEE. The V end was cut by 4 bases, the J end by 8 bases, with 24 bases between. CDR3 sequence reads: CASSPPWDLTSSGELFF. DNA for the CDR3: TGTGCCAGCAGCCCCCCTTGGGACCTTACTTCAAGTGGGGAGCTGTTTTTT. The whole variable domain, remainder taken from reference TRBV5-6 and TRBJ2-2, is DAGVTQSPTHLIKTRGQQVTLRCSPKSGHDTVSWYQQALGQGPQFIFQYYEEEERQRGNFPDRFSGHQFPNYSSELNVNALLLGDSALYLCASSPPWDLTSSGELFFGEGSRLTVL.

The chain joins TRBV2 to TRBJ1-5; D gene unclear. V was trimmed by 3 bases and J by 1 base, leaving 1 base between them. Germline assignment: CDR1 SNHLY and CDR2 FYNNEI. The CDR3 has 12 residues. CDR3 sequence reads: CASSDSNQPQHF. CDR3 nucleotide sequence: TGTGCCAGCAGTGACAGCAATCAGCCCCAGCATTTT.

The V call is TRBV25-1, the J call TRBJ1-4; 8 bases agree with TRBD1. CDR1 is MGHDK and CDR2 is SYGVNS in the germline V gene. The CDR3 spans 14 residues. Trimming at V came to 5 bases and at J to 7 bases, leaving 6 bases not matched to a gene. CDR3 sequence: CASSPGGGVEKLFF. CDR3 nucleotides: TGTGCCAGCAGTCCAGGGGGCGGTGTTGAAAAACTGTTTTTT.

On this clone itself: This sample also contains other DNA sequences that code for the same CDR3. V and J are TRBV28 and TRBJ2-6; D unresolved. Trimming removed 2 bases from V and 2 bases from J, with 7 bases in between. This CDR3 is 15 amino acids long. Germline CDR1 MDHEN, CDR2 SYDVKM. The DNA for the CDR3 is TGTGCCAGCAGTTTACTTGCAGCTGGGGCCAACGTCCTGACTTTC. Protein product: CASSLLAAGANVLTF.

As DNA, the CDR3 is TGTGCCAGCAGCGCTCCGGGACAGAGGTACGAGCAGTACTTC. Protein sequence: CASSAPGQRYEQYF. V is TRBV9 and J is TRBJ2-7; 7 nucleotides line up with TRBD1. V lost 3 bases, J lost 4 bases, and 7 bases stayed unmatched. This CDR3 has 14 residues. Germline CDR1 reads SGDLS; CDR2 reads YYNGEE.

The rearrangement links TRBV27 to TRBJ2-1; 12 bases are shared with TRBD2. The V segment lost 3 bases and the J segment 13 bases; nucleotides outside the gene matches: 10. The CDR3 is made up of 15 amino acids. Looked up from germline, CDR1 is MNHEY and CDR2 is SMNVEV (reference sequence). CDR3 DNA: TGTGCCAGCAGTTTGAGACTAGCGGGGGATCCCCTCCAGTTCTTC. Translating gives CASSLRLAGDPLQFF.

The chain combines TRBV6-5 with TRBJ1-1; TRBD1 agrees at 8 bases. Germline CDR1 is MNHEY and CDR2 is SVGAGI. This CDR3 region has 16 residues. Trimming at V came to 0 bases and at J to 2 bases, leaving 5 bases not matched to a gene. The CDR3 region is CASSYSRTGFNTEAFF. The CDR3 coding sequence is TGTGCCAGCAGTTACTCCCGGACAGGGTTTAACACTGAAGCTTTCTTT.

The J gene is TRBJ1-4, the V gene TRBV7-2; TRBD1 is a possible D gene (5 bases). CDR3 length: 15 amino acids. From germline, CDR1 is SGHTA and CDR2 FQGNSA. V was cut by 3 bases and J by 0 bases, with 8 bases left in between. The CDR3 reads CASSFQGTTNEKLFF. In nucleotides, the CDR3 is TGTGCCAGCAGCTTCCAGGGAACAACTAATGAAAAACTGTTTTTT.

The CDR3 nucleotides are TGTGCCAGCAGGCCCTTGGGGGGAAACACCATATATTTT. Residues: CASRPLGGNTIYF. The chain employs TRBV6-5 and TRBJ1-3; D is unclear. V lost 6 bases and J lost 4, with 10 bases in between. Germline lookup yields CDR1 MNHEY and CDR2 SVGAGI. The CDR3 has 13 residues.

Worth noting for this clone: The junction does not match germline at one end; this may be a read error. The genes are TRBV7-2 and TRBJ1-1; D ambiguous. CDR3 length equals 13 residues. The germline CDR1 and CDR2 sequences are SGHTA and FQGNSA. The CDR3 DNA reads TGTGCCAGCGGCTTAGGGATGAACACTGAAGCTTTCTTT. Amino acids: CASGLGMNTEAFF.

There are a few counts of this clone. This sequence joins TRBV11-2 and TRBJ2-7, with D possibly TRBD1 on 6 matching bases. V lost 5 bases and J 4 bases, leaving 18 bases between the germline ends. This CDR3 region has 15 residues. The germline gives CDR1 SGHAT, CDR2 FQNNGV. CDR3 sequence (DNA): TGTGCCAGCAGCCCAGGGGTGGGGAGTGGTTACGAGCAGTACTTC. Residues: CASSPGVGSGYEQYF.

On this clone itself: The same CDR3 can be traced to other DNA sequences in this sample. This chain connects TRBV5-1 to TRBJ2-7; 7 bases agree with TRBD1. With 4 bases clipped from V and 4 bases from J, the junction kept 2 bases outside the gene matches. Germline CDR1 is SGHRS and CDR2 is YFSETQ. The CDR3 has 12 residues. The CDR3 here is CASSRDSYEQYF. CDR3 bases: TGCGCCAGCAGCCGGGACAGTTACGAGCAGTACTTC.

This clone came up once. This sequence joins TRBV28 and TRBJ2-7, with 7 bases identical to TRBD1. Germline trimming cut 4 bases from V and 3 bases from J; bases unmatched to any gene: 6. Germline V gives CDR1 MDHEN, CDR2 SYDVKM. This CDR3 is 14 amino acids long. In nucleotides, the CDR3 is TGTGCCAGCAGTTGGACGGGACAGCTCTACGAGCAGTACTTC. Its translation: CASSWTGQLYEQYF.

This chain connects TRBV28 to TRBJ1-2; D is unclear. Germline lookup yields CDR1 MDHEN and CDR2 SYDVKM. Trimming took 5 bases from V and 3 from J, leaving 13 bases between them. This CDR3 comprises 14 residues. The CDR3 is CASSRDPYHYGYTF. The CDR3 region has the DNA TGTGCCAGCAGTCGGGATCCGTATCACTATGGCTACACCTTC.